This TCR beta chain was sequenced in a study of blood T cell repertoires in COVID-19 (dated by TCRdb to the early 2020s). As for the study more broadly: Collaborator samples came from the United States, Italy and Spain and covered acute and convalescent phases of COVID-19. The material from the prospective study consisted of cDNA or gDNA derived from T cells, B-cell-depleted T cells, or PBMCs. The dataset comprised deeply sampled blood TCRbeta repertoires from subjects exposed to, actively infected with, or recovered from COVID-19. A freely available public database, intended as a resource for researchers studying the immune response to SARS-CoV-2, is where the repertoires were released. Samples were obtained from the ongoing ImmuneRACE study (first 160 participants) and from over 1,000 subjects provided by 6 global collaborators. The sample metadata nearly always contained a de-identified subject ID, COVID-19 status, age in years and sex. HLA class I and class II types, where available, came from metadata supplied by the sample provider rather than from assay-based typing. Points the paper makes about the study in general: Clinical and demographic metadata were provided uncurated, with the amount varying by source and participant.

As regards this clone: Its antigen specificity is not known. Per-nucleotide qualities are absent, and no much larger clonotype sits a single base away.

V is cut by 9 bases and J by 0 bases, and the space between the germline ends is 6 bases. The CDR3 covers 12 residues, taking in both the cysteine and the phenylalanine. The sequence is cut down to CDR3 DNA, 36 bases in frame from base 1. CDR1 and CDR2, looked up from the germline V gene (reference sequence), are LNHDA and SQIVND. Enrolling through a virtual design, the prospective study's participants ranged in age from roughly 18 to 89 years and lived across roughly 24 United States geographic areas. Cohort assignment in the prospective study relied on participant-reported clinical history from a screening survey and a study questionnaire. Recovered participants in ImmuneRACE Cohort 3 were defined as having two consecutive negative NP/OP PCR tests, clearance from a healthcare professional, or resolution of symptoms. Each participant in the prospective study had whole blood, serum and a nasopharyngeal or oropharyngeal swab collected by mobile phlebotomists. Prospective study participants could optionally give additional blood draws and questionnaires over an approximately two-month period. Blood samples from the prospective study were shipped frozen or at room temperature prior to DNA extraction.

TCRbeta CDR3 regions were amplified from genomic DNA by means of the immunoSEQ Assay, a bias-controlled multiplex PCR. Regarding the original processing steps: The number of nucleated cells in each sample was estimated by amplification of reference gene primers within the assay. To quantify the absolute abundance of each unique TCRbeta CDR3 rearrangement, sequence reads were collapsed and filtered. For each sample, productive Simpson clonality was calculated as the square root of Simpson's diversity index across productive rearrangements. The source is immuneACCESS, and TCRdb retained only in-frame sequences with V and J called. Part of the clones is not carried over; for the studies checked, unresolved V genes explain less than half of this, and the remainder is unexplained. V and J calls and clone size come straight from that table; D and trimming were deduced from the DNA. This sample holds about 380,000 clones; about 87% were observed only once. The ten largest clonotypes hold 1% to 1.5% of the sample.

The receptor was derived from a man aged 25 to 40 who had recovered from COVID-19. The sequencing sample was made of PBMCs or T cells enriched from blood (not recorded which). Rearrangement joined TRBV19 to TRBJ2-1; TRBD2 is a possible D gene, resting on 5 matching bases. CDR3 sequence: CASGDSYNEQFF. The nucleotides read TGTGCCAGCGGGGACTCCTACAATGAGCAGTTCTTC.